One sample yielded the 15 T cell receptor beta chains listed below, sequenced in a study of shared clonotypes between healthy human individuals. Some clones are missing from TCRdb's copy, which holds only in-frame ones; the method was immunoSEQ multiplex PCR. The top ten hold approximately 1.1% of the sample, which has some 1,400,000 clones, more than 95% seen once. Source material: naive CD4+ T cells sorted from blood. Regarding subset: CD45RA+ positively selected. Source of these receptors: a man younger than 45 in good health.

The CDR3 region is CASRPLAGEFDEQFF. The CDR3 region has the DNA TGCGCCAGCAGACCCCTAGCGGGAGAGTTCGATGAGCAGTTCTTC. This chain uses TRBV5-1 with TRBJ2-1; 10 bases line up with TRBD2. The V and J ends lost 5 bases and 8 bases, in that order; junction bases with no gene match: 10. Germline CDR1 SGHRS, CDR2 YFSETQ. The CDR3 runs to 15 residues. Full variable domain (rest looked up from reference TRBV5-1 and TRBJ2-1): KAGVTQTPRYLIKTRGQQVTLSCSPISGHRSVSWYQQTPGQGLQFLFEYFSETQRNKGNFPGRFSGRQFSNSRSEMNVSTLELGDSALYLCASRPLAGEFDEQFFGPGTRLTVL.

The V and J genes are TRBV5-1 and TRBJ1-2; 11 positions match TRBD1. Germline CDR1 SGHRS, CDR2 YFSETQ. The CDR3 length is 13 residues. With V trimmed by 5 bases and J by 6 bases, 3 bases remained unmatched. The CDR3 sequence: CASSRTGGHGYTF. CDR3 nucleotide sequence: TGCGCCAGCAGTCGGACAGGGGGCCATGGCTACACCTTC.

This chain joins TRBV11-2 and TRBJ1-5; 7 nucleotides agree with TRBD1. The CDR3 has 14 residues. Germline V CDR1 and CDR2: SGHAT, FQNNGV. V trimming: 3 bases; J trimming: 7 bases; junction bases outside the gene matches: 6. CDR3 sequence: CASSLDQGGQPQHF. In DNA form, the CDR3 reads TGTGCCAGCAGCTTGGACCAAGGGGGCCAGCCCCAGCATTTT.

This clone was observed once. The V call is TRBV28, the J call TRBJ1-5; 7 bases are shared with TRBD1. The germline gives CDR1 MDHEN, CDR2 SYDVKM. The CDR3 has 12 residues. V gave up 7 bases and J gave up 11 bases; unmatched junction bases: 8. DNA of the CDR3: TGTGCCAGCAAGGCTCGCAGGGGGTCCCAGCATTTT. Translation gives CASKARRGSQHF.

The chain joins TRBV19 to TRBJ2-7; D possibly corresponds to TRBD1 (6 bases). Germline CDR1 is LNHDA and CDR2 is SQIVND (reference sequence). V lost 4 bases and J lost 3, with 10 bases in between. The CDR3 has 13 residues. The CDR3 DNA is TGTGCCAGTAGTAGAGTCAGGGGCTACGAGCAGTACTTC. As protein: CASSRVRGYEQYF.

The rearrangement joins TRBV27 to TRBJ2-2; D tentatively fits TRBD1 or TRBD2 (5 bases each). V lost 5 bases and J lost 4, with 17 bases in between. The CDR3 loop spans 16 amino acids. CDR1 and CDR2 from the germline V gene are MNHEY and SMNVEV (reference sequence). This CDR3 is CASSNRRGRGTGELFF. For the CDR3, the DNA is TGTGCCAGCAGTAACCGACGGGGAAGGGGCACCGGGGAGCTGTTTTTT.

The CDR3 DNA follows: TGTGCCTGGAGTGGGCGCGGGGGTGAAAAACTGTTTTTT. Protein product: CAWSGRGGEKLFF. This chain links TRBV30 with TRBJ1-4; possible D gene TRBD1, 5 bases. This CDR3 contains 13 residues. The germline V gene encodes CDR1 GTSNPN and CDR2 SVGIG (reference sequence). The V end was cut by 1 base, the J end by 7 bases, with 10 bases between.

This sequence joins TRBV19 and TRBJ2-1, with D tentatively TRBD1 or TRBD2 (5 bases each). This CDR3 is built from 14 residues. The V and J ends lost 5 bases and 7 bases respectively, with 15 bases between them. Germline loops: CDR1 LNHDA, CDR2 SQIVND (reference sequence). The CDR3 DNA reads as TGTGCCAGTAGTGTCGGGACCCGACCTAATGAGCAGTTCTTC. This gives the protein CASSVGTRPNEQFF.

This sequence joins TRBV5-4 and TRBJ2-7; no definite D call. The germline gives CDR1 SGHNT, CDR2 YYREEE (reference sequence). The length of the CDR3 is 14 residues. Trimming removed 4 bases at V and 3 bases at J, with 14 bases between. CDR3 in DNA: TGTGCCAGCAGCCCAACGGGCACTTTCTACGAGCAGTACTTC. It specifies CASSPTGTFYEQYF.

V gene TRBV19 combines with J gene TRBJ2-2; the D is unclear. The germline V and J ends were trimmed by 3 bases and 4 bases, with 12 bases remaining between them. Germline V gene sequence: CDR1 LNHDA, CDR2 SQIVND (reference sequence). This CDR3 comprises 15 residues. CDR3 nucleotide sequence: TGTGCCAGTAGTATTGCCCAGCGAGGCACCGGGGAGCTGTTTTTT. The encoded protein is CASSIAQRGTGELFF.

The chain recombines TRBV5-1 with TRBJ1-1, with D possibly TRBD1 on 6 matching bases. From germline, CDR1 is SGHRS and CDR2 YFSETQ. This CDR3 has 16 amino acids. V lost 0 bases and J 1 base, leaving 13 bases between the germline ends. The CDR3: CASSLESGQRNTEAFF. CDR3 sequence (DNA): TGCGCCAGCAGCTTGGAGTCGGGACAAAGGAACACTGAAGCTTTCTTT.

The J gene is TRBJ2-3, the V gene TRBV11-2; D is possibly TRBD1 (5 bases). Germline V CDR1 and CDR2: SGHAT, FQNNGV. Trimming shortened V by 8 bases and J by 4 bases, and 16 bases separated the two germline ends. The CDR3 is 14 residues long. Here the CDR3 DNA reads TGTGCCAGCCACAGGAGAATAGCCTCAGATACGCAGTATTTT. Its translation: CASHRRIASDTQYF.

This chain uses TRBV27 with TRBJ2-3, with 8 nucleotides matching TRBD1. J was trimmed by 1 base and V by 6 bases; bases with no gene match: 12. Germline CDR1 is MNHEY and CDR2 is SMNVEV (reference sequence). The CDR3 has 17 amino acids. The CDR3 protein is CASSTPNPGQGTDTQYF. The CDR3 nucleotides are TGTGCCAGCAGCACCCCTAATCCGGGACAGGGCACAGATACGCAGTATTTT.

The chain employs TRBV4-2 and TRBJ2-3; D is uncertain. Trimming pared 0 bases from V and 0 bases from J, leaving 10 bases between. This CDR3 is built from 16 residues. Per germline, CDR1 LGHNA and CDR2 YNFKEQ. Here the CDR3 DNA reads TGTGCCAGCAGCCAAGACGCAAGTCGGAGCACAGATACGCAGTATTTT. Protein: CASSQDASRSTDTQYF.

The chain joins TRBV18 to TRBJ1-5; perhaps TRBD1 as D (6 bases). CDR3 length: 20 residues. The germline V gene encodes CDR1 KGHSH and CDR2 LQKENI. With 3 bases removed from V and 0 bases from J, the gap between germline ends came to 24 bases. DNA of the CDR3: TGTGCCAGCTCACCCGATTTGCAGGGGTACGGAAAAAATAGCAATCAGCCCCAGCATTTT. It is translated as CASSPDLQGYGKNSNQPQHF.